This T cell receptor beta chain was recorded in a study of blood T cells in healthy people across ages. Study conclusions and caveats: A strong correlation was seen between TCR beta diversity and naive T cell percentage. In long-lived donors, naive CD4+ cell counts and diversity exceeded those of aged donors. Possibly confounding the expanded clonotype changes was the fact that donor CMV status was unknown.

The V gene's germline CDR1 is MNHEY and CDR2 SVGAGI. The CDR3 runs 14 residues. V was trimmed by 6 bases and J by 7 bases, leaving 15 bases between them. This clonotype was seen a handful of times. The antigen is unknown. With a J-beta primer mix and a sample-barcoded 5' primer, a second PCR ran 7 to 11 cycles. Researchers report that a template-switch adaptor with 12 random nucleotides tagged each cDNA molecule. TCRdb processed the 5' RACE reads anew with MiXCR; each CDR3 protein has one entry. This table holds 650,000 to 1,000,000 distinct CDR3 sequences, roughly 34% found once. The gene calls are TRBV6-5 and TRBJ1-4, with D maybe TRBD1 (5 bases). Sequencing was performed on blood. This clonotype was obtained from a man younger than 30 in good health. As DNA, the CDR3 is TGTGCCAGCAGCCTAGTGGGGGTGGGTGAAAAACTGTTTTTT. Translated, it gives CASSLVGVGEKLFF.